The text below deals with one T cell receptor (beta chain). These data originate in a study of technical replicates of blood from a handful of donors. Measured with immunoSEQ multiplex PCR; TCRdb has only the in-frame clones, and not every one. The sample has some 74,000 clones; nearly 97% are singletons. The specimen was T cells isolated from PBMCs. The source is a human donor in good health.

In nucleotides, the CDR3 is TGTGCCAGCAGCGCGGCAACCGGGACACATTCCTACGAGCAGTACTTC. Encoded protein: CASSAATGTHSYEQYF. The V gene is TRBV5-6, the J gene TRBJ2-7, with D possibly being TRBD1 (6 bases). Deletions cut 4 bases from V and 1 base from J, with 18 bases between. CDR1 and CDR2 from the germline V gene are SGHDT and YYEEEE. The CDR3 is 16 amino acids.